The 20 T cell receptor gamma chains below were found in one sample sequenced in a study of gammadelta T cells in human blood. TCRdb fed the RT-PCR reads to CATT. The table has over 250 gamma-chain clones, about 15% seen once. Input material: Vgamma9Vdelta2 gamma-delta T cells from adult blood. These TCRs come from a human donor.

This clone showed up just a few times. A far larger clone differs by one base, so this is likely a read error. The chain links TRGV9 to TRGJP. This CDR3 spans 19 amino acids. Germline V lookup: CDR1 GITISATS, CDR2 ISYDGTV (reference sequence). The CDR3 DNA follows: TGTGCCTTGGGGGAGGCGCAAACGACCCCCGAGTTGGGCAAAAAAATCAAGGTATTT. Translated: CALGEAQTTPELGKKIKVF.

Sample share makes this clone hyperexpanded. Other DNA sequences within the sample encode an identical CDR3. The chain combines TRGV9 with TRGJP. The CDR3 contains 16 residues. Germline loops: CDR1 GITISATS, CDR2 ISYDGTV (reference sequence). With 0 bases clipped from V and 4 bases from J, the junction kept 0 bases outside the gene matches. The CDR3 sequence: CALWEVQELGKKIKVF. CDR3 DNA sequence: TGTGCCTTGTGGGAGGTGCAAGAGTTGGGCAAAAAAATCAAGGTATTT.

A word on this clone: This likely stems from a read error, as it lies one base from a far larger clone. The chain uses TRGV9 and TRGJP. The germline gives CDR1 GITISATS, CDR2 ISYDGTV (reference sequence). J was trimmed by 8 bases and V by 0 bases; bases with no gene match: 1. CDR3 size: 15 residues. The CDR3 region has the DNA TGTGCCTTGTGGGAGGTGCAGTTGGGCAAAAAAATCAAGGTATTT. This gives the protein CALWEVQLGKKIKVF.

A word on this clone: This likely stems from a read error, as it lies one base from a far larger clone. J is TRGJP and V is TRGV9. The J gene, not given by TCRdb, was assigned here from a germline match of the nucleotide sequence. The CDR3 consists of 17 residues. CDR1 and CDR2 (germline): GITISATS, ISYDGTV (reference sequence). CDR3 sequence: CALWEVREELDKKIKVF. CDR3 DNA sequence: TGTGCCTTGTGGGAGGTGAGGGAAGAGTTGGACAAAAAAATCAAGGTATTT.

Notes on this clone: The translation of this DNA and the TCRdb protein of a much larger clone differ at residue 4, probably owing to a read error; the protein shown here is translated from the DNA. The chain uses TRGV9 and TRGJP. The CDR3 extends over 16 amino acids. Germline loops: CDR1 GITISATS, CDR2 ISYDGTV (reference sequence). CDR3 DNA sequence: TGTGCCTTGCGGGAGACAAAAGAGTTGGGCAAAAAAATCAAGGTATTT. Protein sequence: CALRETKELGKKIKVF.

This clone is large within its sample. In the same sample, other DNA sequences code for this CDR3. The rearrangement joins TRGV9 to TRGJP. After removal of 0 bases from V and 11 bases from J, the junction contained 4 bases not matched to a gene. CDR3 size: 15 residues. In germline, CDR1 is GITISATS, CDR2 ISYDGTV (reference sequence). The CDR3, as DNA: TGTGCCTTGTGGGAGGTGCAGGTGGGCAAAAAAATCAAGGTATTT. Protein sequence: CALWEVQVGKKIKVF.

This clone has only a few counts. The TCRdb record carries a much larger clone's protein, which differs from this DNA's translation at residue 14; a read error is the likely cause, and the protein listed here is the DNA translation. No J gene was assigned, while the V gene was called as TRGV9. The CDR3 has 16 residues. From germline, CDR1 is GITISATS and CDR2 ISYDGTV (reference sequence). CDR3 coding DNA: TGTGCCTTGTGGGAGGTGCAGGAGTTGGGCAAAAAAATCGAGGTATTT. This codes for CALWEVQELGKKIEVF.

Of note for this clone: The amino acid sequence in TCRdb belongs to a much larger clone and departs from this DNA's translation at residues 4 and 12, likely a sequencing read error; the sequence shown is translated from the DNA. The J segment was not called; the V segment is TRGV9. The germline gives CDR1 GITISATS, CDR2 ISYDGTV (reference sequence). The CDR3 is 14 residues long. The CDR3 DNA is TGTGCCTTGAGGGAAGAGTTGGGCAAAAAAATCAGGGTATTT. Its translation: CALREELGKKIRVF.

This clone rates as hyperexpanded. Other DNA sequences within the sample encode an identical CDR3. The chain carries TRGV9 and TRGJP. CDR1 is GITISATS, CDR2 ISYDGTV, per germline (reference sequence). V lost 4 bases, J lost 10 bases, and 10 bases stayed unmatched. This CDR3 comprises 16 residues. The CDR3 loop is CALWDSGILGKKIKVF. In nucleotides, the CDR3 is TGTGCCTTGTGGGATTCCGGGATATTGGGCAAAAAAATCAAGGTATTT.

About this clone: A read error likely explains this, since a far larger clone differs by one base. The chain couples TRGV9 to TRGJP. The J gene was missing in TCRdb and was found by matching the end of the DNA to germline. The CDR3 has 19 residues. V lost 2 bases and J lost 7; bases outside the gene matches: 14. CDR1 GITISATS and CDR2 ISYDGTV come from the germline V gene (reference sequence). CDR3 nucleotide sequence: TGTGCCTTGTGGGAGGCGCGAACGACCCCCGAGTTGGGCAAAAAAATCAAGGTATTT. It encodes CALWEARTTPELGKKIKVF.

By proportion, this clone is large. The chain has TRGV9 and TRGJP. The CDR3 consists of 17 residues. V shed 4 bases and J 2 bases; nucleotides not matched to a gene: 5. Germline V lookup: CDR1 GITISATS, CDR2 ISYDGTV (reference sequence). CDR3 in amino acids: CALWDPRQELGKKIKVF. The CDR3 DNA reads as TGTGCCTTGTGGGACCCCAGGCAAGAGTTGGGCAAAAAAATCAAGGTATTT.

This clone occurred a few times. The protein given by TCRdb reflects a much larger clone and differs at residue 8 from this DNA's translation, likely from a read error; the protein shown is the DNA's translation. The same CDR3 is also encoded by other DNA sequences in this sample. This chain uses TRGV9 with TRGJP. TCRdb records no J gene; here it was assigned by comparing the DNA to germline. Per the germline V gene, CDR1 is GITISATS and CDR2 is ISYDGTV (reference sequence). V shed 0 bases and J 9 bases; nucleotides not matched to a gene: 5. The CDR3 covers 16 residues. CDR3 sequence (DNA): TGTGCCTTGTGGGAGGTGCTGGGGTTGGGCAAAAAAATCAAGGTATTT. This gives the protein CALWEVLGLGKKIKVF.

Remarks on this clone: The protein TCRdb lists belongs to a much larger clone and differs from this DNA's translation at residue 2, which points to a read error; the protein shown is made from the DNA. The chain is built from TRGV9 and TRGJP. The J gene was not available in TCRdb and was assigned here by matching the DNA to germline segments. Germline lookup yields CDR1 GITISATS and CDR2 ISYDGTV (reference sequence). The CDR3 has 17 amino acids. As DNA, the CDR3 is TGTACCTACACGAGGTCGGTCGGGGAGTTGGGCAAAAAAATCAAGGTATTT. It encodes CTYTRSVGELGKKIKVF.

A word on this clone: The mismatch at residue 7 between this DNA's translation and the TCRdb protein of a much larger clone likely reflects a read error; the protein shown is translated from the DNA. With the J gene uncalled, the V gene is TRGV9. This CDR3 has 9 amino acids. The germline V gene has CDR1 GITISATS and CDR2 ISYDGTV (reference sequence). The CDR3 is CALWEVNLF. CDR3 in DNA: TGTGCCTTGTGGGAGGTGAACCTCTTT.

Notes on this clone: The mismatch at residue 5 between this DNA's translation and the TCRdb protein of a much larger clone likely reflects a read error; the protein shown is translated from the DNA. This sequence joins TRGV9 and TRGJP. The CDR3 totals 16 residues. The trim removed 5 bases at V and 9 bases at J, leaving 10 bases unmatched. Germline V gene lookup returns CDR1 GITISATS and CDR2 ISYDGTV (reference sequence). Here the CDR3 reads CALWGGRSLGKKIKVF. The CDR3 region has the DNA TGTGCCTTGTGGGGGGGTCGGTCGTTGGGCAAAAAAATCAAGGTATTT.

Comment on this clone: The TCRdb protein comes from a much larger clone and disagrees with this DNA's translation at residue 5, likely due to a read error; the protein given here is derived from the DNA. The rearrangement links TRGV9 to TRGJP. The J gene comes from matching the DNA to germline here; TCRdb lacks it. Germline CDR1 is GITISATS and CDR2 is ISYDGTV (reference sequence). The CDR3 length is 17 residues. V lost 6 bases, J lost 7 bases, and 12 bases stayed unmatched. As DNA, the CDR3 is TGTGCCTTGTGGATATCCGAGGCGGAGTTGGGCAAAAAAATCAAGGTATTT. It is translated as CALWISEAELGKKIKVF.

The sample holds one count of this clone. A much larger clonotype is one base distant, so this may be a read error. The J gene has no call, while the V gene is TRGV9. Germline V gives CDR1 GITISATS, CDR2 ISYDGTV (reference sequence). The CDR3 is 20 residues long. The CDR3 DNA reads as TGTGCCTTGTGGGGGACGCCACCAACTTACCAAGAGTTGGGCAAAAAAATCAGGGTATTT. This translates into CALWGTPPTYQELGKKIRVF.

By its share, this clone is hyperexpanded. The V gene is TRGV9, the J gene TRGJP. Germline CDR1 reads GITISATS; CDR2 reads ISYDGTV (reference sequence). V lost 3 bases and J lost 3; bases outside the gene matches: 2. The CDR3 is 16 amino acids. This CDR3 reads CALWESQELGKKIKVF. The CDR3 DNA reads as TGTGCCTTGTGGGAGTCGCAAGAGTTGGGCAAAAAAATCAAGGTATTT.

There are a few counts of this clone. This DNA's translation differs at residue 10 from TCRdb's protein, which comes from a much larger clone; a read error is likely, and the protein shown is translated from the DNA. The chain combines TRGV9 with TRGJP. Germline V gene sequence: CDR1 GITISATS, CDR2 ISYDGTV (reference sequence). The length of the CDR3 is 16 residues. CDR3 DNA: TGTGCCTTGTGGGAGGGTCGGTCGTTGAGCAAAAAAATCAAGGTATTT. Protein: CALWEGRSLSKKIKVF.

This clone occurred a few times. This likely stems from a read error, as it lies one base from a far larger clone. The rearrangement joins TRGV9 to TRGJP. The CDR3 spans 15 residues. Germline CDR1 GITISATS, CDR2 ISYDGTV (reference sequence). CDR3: CALGELELGKKIKVF. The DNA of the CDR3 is TGTGCCTTGGGGGAGTTAGAGTTGGGCAAAAAAATCAAGGTATTT.